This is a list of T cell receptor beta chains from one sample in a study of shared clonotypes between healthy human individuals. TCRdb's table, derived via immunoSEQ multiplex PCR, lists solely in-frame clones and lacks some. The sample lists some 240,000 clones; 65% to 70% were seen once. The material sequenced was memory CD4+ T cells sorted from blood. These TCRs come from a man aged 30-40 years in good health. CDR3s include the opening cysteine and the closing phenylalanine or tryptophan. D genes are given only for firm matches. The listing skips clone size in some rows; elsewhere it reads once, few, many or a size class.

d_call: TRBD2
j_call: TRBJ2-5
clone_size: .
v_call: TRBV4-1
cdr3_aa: CASSQGWASGSETQYF
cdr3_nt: TGCGCCAGCAGCCAAGGCTGGGCTAGCGGGAGTGAGACCCAGTACTTC

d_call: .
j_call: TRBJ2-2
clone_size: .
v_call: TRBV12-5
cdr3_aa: CASGLWAGELFF
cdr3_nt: TGTGCTAGTGGTTTGTGGGCCGGGGAGCTGTTTTTT

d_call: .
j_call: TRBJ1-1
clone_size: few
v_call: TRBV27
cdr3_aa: CASSLSGGMGTEAFF
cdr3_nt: TGTGCCAGCAGTTTATCTGGGGGCATGGGGACTGAAGCTTTCTTT

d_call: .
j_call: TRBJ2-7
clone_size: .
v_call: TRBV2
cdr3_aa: CASSENGRGQYF
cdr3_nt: TGTGCCAGCAGTGAAAATGGTAGGGGGCAGTACTTC

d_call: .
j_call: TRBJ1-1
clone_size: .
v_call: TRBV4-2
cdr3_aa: CASSRDPQNTEAFF
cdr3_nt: TGTGCCAGCAGTCGGGACCCCCAAAACACTGAAGCTTTCTTT

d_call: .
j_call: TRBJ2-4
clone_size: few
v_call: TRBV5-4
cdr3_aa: CASSSAAGVKDIQYF
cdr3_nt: TGTGCCAGCAGCTCGGCGGCAGGTGTTAAAGACATTCAGTACTTC

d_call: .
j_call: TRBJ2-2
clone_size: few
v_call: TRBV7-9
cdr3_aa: CASSSFSGTYTGELFF
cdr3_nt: TGTGCCAGCAGCTCATTTTCCGGGACGTATACCGGGGAGCTGTTTTTT

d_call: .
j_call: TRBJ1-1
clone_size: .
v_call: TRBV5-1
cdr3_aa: CASSPEAGDTEAFF
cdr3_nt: TGCGCCAGCAGCCCGGAGGCGGGGGACACTGAAGCTTTCTTT

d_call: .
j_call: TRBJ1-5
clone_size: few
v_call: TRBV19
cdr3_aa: CASTVTADSNQPQHF
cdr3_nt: TGTGCCAGTACGGTAACAGCAGATAGCAATCAGCCCCAGCATTTT

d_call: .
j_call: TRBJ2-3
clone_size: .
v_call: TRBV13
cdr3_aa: CASSLAGPQQYF
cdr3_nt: TGTGCCAGCAGCTTGGCGGGGCCGCAGCAGTATTTT

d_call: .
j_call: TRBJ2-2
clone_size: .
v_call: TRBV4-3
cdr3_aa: CASSTGLAGLRTGELFF
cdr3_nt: TGCGCCAGCAGCACGGGACTGGCGGGACTGAGGACCGGGGAGCTGTTTTTT

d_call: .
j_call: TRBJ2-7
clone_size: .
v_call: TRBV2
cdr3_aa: CASGGTVPYEQYF
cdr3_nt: TGTGCCAGCGGCGGGACAGTTCCCTACGAGCAGTACTTC

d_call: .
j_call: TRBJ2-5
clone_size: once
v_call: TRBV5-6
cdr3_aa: CASSLGPGTQYF
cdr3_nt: TGTGCCAGCAGCTTGGGCCCAGGGACCCAGTACTTC

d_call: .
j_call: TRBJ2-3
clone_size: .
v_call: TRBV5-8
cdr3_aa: CASGQGWGTDTQYF
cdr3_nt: TGTGCCAGCGGCCAGGGCTGGGGCACAGATACGCAGTATTTT

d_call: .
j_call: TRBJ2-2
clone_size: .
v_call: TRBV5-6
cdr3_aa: CASSQVTGIPGELFF
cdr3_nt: TGTGCCAGCAGCCAAGTTACAGGGATACCCGGGGAGCTGTTTTTT

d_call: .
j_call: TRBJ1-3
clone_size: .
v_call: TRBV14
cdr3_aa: CASSRQISGNTIYF
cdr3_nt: TGTGCCAGCAGCCGACAGATCTCTGGAAACACCATATATTTT

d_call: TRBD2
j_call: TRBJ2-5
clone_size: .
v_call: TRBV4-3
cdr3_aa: CASSHAFSGGQETQYF
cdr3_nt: TGCGCCAGCAGCCACGCCTTTAGCGGGGGGCAAGAGACCCAGTACTTC

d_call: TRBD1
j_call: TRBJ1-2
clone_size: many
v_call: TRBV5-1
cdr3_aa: CASSFVTGADNYGYTF
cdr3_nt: TGCGCCAGCAGCTTTGTGACAGGGGCAGATAACTATGGCTACACCTTC

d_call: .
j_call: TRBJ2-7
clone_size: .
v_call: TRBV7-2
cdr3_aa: CASSLSNEQYF
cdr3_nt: TGTGCCAGCAGCTTAAGTAACGAGCAGTACTTC

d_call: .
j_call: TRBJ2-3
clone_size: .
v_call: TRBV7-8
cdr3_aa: CASSLDLGDTQYF
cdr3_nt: TGTGCCAGCAGCTTAGATTTAGGAGATACGCAGTATTTT

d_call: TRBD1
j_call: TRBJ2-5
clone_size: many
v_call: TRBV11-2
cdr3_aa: CASRKQGALRQETQYF
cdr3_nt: TGTGCCAGCAGGAAACAGGGGGCCCTCCGACAAGAGACCCAGTACTTC

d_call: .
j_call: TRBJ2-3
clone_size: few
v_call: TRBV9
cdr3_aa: CASSPDPDPDTQYF
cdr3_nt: TGTGCCAGCAGCCCCGACCCGGACCCAGATACGCAGTATTTT

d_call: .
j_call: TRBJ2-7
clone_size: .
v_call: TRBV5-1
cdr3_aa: CASSEPVRDEQYF
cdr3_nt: TGCGCCAGCAGCGAGCCGGTTCGGGACGAGCAGTACTTC

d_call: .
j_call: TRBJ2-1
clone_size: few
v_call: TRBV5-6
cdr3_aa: CASSSPTGHNEQFF
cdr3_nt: TGTGCCAGCAGCTCGCCTACAGGGCACAATGAGCAGTTCTTC

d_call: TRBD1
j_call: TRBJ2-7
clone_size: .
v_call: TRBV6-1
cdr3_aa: CASRTGTATYEQYF
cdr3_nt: TGTGCCAGCAGAACCGGGACAGCAACCTACGAGCAGTACTTC

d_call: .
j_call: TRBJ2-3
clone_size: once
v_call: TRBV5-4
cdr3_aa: CASSFFSTDTQYF
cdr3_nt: TGTGCCAGCAGCTTTTTCAGCACAGATACGCAGTATTTT

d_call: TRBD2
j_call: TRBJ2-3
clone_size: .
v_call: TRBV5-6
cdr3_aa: CASSSVVAGGPDTQYF
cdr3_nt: TGTGCCAGCAGCTCCGTAGTAGCGGGAGGGCCAGATACGCAGTATTTT

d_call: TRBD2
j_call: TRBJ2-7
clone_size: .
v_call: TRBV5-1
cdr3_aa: CASSLGASGRLEQYF
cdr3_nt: TGCGCCAGCAGCTTGGGGGCTAGCGGGAGGCTCGAGCAGTACTTC

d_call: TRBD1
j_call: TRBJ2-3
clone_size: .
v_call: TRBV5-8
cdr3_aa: CASSLGQGRDTQYF
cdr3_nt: TGTGCCAGCAGCTTAGGACAGGGCCGAGATACGCAGTATTTT

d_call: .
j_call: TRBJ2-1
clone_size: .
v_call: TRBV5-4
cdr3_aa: CASSNGLGLAGEQFF
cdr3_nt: TGTGCCAGCAGCAATGGTCTCGGGCTTGCGGGAGAGCAGTTCTTC

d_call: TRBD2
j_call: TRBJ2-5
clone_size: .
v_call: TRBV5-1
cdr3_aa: CASSLSSGRVETQYF
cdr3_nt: TGCGCCAGCAGCTTGAGTAGTGGGAGGGTAGAGACCCAGTACTTC

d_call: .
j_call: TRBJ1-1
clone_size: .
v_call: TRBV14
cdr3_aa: CASSQGGRTAAGAFF
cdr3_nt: TGTGCCAGCAGCCAAGGGGGGAGGACCGCCGCGGGAGCTTTCTTT

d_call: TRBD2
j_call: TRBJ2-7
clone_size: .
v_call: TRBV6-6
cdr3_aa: CASSPLAGAGEQYF
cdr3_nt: TGTGCCAGCAGTCCCCTAGCGGGAGCAGGCGAGCAGTACTTC

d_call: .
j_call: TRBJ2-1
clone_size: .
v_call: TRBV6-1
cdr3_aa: CASGGPYNEQFF
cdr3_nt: TGTGCCAGCGGCGGACCTTACAATGAGCAGTTCTTC

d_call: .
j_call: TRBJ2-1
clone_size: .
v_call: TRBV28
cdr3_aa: CASRERPKNEQFF
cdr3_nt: TGTGCCAGCAGAGAGCGGCCGAAAAATGAGCAGTTCTTC

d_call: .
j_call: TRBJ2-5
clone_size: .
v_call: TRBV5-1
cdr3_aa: CASGKIGLSETQYF
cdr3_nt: TGCGCCAGCGGAAAAATCGGACTGTCGGAGACCCAGTACTTC

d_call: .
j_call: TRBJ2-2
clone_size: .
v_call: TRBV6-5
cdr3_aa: CASSEGSGYGELFF
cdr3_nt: TGTGCCAGCAGTGAAGGGTCAGGGTACGGGGAGCTGTTTTTT

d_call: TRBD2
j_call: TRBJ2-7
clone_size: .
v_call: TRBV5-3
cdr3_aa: CARSLAVVAGTLPTYEQYF
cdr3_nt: TGTGCCAGAAGCTTGGCCGTGGTAGCGGGAACCCTCCCGACCTACGAGCAGTACTTC

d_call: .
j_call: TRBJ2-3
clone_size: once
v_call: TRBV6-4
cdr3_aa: CASSDGVPGGRGTDTQYF
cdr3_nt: TGTGCCAGCAGTGACGGAGTCCCCGGGGGGCGAGGCACAGATACGCAGTATTTT

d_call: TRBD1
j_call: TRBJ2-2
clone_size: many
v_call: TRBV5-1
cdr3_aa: CASKRQGDTGELFF
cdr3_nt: TGCGCCAGCAAGCGGCAGGGGGACACCGGGGAGCTGTTTTTT

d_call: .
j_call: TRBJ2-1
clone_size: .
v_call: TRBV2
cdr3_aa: CASSAYAEQFF
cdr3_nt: TGTGCCAGCAGTGCTTATGCTGAGCAGTTCTTC

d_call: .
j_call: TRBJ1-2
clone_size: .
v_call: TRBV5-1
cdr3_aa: CASSLGTGTKNYGYTF
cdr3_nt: TGCGCCAGCAGCTTGGGCACCGGGACGAAAAACTATGGCTACACCTTC

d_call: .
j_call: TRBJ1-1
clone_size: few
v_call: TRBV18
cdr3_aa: CASSPSVSYTEAFF
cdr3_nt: TGTGCCAGCTCACCGTCAGTTTCGTACACTGAAGCTTTCTTT

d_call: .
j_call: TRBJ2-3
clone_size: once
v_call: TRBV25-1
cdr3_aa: CASSERVEDKGTDTQYF
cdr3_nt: TGTGCCAGCAGTGAACGCGTTGAGGACAAGGGCACAGATACGCAGTATTTT

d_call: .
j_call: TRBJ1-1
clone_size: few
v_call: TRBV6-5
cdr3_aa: CASSSGSPNTEAFF
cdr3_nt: TGTGCCAGCAGTTCAGGGTCCCCGAACACTGAAGCTTTCTTT

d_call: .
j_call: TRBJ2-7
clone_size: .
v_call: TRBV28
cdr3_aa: CASSSMPSYEQYF
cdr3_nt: TGTGCCAGCAGTTCCATGCCCTCCTACGAGCAGTACTTC

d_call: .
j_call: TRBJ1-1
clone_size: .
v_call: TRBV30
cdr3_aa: CAWAGASAFF
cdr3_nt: TGTGCCTGGGCCGGGGCCTCGGCTTTCTTT

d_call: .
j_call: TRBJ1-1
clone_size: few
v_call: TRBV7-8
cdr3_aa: CASSHSGVSTEAFF
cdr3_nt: TGTGCCAGCAGTCACTCAGGGGTTTCAACTGAAGCTTTCTTT

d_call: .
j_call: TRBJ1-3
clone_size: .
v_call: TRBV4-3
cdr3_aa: CASSQGAASHGNTIYF
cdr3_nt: TGCGCCAGCAGCCAAGGGGCAGCATCTCATGGAAACACCATATATTTT

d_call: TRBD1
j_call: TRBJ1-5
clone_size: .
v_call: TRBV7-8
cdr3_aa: CASSFARRDRVGNQPQHF
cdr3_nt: TGTGCCAGCAGCTTCGCCCGCCGGGACAGGGTGGGCAATCAGCCCCAGCATTTT

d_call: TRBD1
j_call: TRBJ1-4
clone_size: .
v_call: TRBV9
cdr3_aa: CASSPWTGSNEKLFF
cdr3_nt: TGTGCCAGCAGCCCATGGACAGGGAGTAATGAAAAACTGTTTTTT

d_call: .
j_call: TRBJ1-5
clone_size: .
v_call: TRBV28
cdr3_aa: CASSRQTNANQPQHF
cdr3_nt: TGTGCCAGCAGCCGCCAGACAAACGCCAATCAGCCCCAGCATTTT